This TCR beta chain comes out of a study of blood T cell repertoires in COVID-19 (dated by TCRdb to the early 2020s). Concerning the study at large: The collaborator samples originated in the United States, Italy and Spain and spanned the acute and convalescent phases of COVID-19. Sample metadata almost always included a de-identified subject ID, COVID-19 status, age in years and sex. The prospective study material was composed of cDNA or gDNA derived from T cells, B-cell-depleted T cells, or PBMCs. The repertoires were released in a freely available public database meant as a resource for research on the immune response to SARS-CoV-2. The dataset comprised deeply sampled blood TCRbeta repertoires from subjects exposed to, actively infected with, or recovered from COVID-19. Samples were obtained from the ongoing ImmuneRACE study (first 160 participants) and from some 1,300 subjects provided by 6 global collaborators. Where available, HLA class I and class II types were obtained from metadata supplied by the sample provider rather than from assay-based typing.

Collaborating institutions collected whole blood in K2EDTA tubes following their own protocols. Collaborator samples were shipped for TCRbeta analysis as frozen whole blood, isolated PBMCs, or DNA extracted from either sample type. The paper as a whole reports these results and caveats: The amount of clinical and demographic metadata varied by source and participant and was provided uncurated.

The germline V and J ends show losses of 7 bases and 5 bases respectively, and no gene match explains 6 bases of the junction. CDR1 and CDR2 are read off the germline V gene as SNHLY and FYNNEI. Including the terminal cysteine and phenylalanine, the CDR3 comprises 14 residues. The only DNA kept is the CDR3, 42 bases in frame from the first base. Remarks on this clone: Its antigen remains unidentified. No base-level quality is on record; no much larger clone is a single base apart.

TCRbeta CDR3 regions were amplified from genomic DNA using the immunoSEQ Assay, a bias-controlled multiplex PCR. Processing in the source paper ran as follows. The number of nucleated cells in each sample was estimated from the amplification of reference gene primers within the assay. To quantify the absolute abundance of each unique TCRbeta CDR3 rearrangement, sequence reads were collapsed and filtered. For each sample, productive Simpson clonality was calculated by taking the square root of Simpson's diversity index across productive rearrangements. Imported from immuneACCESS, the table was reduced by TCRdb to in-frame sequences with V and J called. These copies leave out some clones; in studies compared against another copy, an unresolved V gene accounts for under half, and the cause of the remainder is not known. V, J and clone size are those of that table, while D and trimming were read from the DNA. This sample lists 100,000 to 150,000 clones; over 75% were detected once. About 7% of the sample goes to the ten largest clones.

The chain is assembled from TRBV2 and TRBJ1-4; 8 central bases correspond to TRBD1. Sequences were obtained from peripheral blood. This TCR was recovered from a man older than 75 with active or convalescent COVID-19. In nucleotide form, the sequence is TGTGCCAGCACGAGATACAGGGGGAATGAAAAACTGTTTTTT. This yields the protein CASTRYRGNEKLFF.